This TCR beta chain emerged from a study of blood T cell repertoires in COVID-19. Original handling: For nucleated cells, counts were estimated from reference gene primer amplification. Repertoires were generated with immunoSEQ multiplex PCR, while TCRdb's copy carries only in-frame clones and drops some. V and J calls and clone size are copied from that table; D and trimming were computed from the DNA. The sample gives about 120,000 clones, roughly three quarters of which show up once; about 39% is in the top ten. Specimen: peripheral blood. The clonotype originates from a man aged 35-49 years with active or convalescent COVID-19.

The chain's CDR3 is CASSLYSNQEAFF. Written as DNA, the CDR3 is TGTGCCAGCAGTTTATACAGTAACCAGGAAGCTTTCTTT. The chain links TRBV28 to TRBJ1-1; D is unresolved. Per the germline V gene, CDR1 is MDHEN and CDR2 is SYDVKM. There are 13 residues in the CDR3. The V end lost 1 base, the J end lost 8 bases, and 11 bases lay between the germline ends.